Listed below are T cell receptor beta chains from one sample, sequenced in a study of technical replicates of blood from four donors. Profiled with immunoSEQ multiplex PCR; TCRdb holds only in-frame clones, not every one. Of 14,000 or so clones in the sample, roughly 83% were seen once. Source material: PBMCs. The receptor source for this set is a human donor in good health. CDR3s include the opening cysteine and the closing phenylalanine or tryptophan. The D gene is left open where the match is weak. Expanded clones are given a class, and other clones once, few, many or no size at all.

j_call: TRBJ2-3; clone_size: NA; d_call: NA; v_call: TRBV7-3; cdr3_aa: CASSSGPGTQRDTQYF; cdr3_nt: TGTGCCAGCAGCTCTGGGCCCGGGACACAACGAGATACGCAGTATTTT
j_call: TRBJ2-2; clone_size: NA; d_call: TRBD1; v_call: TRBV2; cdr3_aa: CASSQQGTNTGELFF; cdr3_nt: TGTGCCAGCAGTCAACAGGGGACGAACACCGGGGAGCTGTTTTTT
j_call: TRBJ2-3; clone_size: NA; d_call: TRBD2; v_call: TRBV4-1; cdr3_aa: CASSQTGLAVPDTQYF; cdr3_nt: TGCGCCAGCAGCCAAACGGGACTAGCGGTCCCAGATACGCAGTATTTT
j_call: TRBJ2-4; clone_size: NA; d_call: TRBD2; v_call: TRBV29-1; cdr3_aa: CSVAGGGLAKNIQYF; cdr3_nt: TGCAGCGTTGCAGGCGGGGGTCTAGCCAAAAACATTCAGTACTTC
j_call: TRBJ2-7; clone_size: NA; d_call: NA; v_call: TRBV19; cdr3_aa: CASSIDLGSYEQYF; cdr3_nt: TGTGCCAGTAGTATAGATCTAGGCAGCTACGAGCAGTACTTC
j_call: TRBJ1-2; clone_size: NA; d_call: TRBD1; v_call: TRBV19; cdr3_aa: CASSIEEGALSAYGYTF; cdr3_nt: TGTGCCAGTAGTATAGAAGAGGGGGCGCTTTCGGCTTATGGCTACACCTTC
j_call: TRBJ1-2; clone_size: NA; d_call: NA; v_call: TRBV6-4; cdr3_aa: CASSPSPGDNRGYTF; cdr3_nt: TGTGCCAGCAGTCCAAGTCCAGGGGATAACCGGGGCTACACCTTC
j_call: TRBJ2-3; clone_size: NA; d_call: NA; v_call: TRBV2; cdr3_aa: CASSTGSGVTDTQYF; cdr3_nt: TGTGCCAGCAGTACAGGGTCAGGAGTCACAGATACGCAGTATTTT
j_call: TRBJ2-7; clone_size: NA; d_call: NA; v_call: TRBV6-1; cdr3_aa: CASSEAIGQGSYEQYF; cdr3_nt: TGTGCCAGCAGTGAAGCTATAGGGCAGGGTTCCTACGAGCAGTACTTC
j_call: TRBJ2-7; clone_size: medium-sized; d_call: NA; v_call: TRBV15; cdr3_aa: CATSRERYPYGMGYEQYF; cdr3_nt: TGTGCCACCAGCAGAGAAAGATACCCCTACGGGATGGGCTACGAGCAGTACTTC
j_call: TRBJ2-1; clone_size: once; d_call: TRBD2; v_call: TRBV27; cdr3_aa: CASSLATSGSPKVHEQFF; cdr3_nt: TGTGCCAGCAGTTTAGCTACTAGCGGGAGCCCGAAGGTGCATGAGCAGTTCTTC
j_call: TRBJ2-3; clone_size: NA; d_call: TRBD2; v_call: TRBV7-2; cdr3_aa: CASSLSGLAGRDTQYF; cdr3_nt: TGTGCCAGCAGCTTATCGGGACTAGCGGGACGAGATACGCAGTATTTT
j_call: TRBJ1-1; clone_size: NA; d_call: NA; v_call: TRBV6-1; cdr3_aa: CASSVQVTNTEAFF; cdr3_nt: TGTGCCAGCAGTGTACAGGTAACGAACACTGAAGCTTTCTTT
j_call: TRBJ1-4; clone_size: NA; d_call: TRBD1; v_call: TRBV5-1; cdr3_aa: CASSLGQGTTNEKLFF; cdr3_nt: TGCGCCAGCAGCTTGGGACAGGGGACGACTAATGAAAAACTGTTTTTT
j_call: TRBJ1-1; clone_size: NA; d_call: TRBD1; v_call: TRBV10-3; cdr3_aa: CATLGQGPEAFF; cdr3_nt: TGTGCCACCTTGGGACAGGGACCTGAAGCTTTCTTT
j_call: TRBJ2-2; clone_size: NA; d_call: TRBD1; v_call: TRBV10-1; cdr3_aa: CASSPDRDYTGELFF; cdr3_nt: TGCGCCAGCAGCCCCGACAGGGATTACACCGGGGAGCTGTTTTTT
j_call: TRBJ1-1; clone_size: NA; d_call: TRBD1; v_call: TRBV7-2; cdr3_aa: CASSLYPGGITEAFF; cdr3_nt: TGTGCCAGCAGCTTATATCCAGGGGGTATCACTGAAGCTTTCTTT
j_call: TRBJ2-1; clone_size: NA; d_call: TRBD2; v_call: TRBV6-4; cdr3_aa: CASSVVAGGDNEQFF; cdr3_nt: TGTGCCAGCAGTGTGGTTGCGGGAGGGGACAATGAGCAGTTCTTC
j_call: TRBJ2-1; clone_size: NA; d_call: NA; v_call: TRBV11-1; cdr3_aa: CASSLVAARDEQFF; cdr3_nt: TGTGCCAGCAGCTTAGTAGCGGCCCGAGATGAGCAGTTCTTC
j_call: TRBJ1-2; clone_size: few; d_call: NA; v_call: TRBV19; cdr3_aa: CASTQPSARGVFGYTF; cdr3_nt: TGTGCCAGTACCCAACCCTCGGCTCGGGGGGTCTTTGGCTACACCTTC
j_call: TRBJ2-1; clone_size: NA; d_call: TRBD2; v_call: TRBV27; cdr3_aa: CASSPLAGGPYNEQFF; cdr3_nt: TGTGCCAGCAGTCCGCTAGCGGGAGGGCCCTACAATGAGCAGTTCTTC
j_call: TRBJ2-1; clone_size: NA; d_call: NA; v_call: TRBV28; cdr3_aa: CASSLPVGEYNEQFF; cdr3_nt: TGTGCCAGCAGTTTACCGGTCGGGGAGTACAATGAGCAGTTCTTC
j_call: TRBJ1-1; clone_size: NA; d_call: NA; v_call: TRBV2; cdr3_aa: CASSEGGLSNTEAFF; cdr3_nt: TGTGCCAGCAGTGAAGGTGGACTCAGTAACACTGAAGCTTTCTTT
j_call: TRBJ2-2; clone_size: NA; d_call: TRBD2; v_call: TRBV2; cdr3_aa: CARAGTSGSNTGELFF; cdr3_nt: TGTGCCAGAGCCGGGACTAGCGGGAGTAACACCGGGGAGCTGTTTTTT
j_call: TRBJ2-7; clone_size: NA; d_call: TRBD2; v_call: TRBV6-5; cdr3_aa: CASRPSGAGEREQYF; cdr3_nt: TGTGCCAGCAGACCTAGTGGGGCGGGGGAGAGGGAGCAGTACTTC
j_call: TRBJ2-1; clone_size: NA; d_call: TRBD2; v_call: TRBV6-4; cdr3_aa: CASSEGLAGGNEQFF; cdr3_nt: TGTGCCAGCAGTGAGGGACTAGCGGGAGGGAATGAGCAGTTCTTC
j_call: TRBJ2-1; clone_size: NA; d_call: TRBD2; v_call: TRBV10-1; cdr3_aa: CASSPRRAGTSGSRGNEQFF; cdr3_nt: TGCGCCAGCAGCCCCCGTAGGGCCGGGACTAGCGGGAGCAGGGGTAATGAGCAGTTCTTC
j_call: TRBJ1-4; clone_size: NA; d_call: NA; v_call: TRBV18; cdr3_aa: CASSPAQGGGEKLFF; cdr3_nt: TGTGCCAGCTCACCCGCACAGGGCGGGGGTGAAAAACTGTTTTTT
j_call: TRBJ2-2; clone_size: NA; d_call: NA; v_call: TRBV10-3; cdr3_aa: CAISEADSSQTAGELFF; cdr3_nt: TGTGCCATCAGTGAGGCGGACAGCAGTCAAACTGCCGGGGAGCTGTTTTTT
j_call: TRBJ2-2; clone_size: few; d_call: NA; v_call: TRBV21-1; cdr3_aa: CASPGMRDSTGELFF; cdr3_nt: TGTGCCAGCCCTGGGATGAGGGACAGTACCGGGGAGCTGTTTTTT
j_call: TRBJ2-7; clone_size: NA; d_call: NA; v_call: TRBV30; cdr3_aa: CAWSVWQYEQYF; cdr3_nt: TGTGCCTGGAGTGTATGGCAATACGAGCAGTACTTC
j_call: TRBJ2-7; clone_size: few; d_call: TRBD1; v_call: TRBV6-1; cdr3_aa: CASSGPGQGPTLSYEQYF; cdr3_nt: TGTGCCAGCAGTGGACCGGGACAGGGACCCACTCTATCCTACGAGCAGTACTTC
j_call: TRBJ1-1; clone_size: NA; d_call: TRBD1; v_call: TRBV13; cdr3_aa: CASSLRQGLNTEAFF; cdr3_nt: TGTGCCAGCAGCTTAAGACAGGGCTTGAACACTGAAGCTTTCTTT
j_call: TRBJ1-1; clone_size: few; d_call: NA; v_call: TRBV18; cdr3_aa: CASTQGLNTEAFF; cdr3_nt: TGTGCCAGCACGCAGGGCCTGAACACTGAAGCTTTCTTT
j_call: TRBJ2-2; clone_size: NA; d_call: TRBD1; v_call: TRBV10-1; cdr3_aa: CASSYQGATGELFF; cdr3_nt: TGCGCCAGCAGTTACCAGGGGGCCACCGGGGAGCTGTTTTTT
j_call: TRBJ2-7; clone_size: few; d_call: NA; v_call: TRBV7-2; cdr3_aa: CASSHPPGLGYEQYF; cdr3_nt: TGTGCCAGCAGCCACCCTCCGGGACTCGGCTACGAGCAGTACTTC
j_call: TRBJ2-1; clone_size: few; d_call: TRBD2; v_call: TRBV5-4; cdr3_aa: CASSLDLAGGNEQFF; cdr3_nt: TGTGCCAGCAGCTTGGATCTAGCGGGAGGGAATGAGCAGTTCTTC
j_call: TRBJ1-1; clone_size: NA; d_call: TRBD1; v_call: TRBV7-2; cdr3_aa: CASSLVPGQGSHAFF; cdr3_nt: TGTGCCAGCAGCTTAGTTCCGGGACAGGGGAGTCATGCTTTCTTT
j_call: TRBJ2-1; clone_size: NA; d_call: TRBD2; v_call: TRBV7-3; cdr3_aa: CASSLRLAGEHEQFF; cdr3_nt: TGTGCCAGCAGCTTGAGGCTAGCGGGAGAGCATGAGCAGTTCTTC
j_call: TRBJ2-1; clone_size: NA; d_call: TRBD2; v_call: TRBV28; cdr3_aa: CASSSGTSANNEQFF; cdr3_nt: TGTGCCAGCAGTTCCGGGACTAGCGCAAACAATGAGCAGTTCTTC
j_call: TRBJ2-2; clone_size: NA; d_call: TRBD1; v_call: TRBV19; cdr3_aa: CASRRDRTNTGELFF; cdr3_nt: TGTGCCAGTAGAAGGGACAGAACGAACACCGGGGAGCTGTTTTTT
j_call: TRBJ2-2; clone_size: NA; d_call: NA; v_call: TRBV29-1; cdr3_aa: CSVEVLELTGELFF; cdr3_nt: TGCAGCGTTGAAGTACTAGAACTCACCGGGGAGCTGTTTTTT
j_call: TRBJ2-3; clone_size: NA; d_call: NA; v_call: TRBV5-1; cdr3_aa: CASSFVPGTDTQYF; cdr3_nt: TGCGCCAGCAGCTTCGTTCCTGGCACAGATACGCAGTATTTT
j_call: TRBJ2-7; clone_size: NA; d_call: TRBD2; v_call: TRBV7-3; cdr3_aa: CASSLYQTSDHEQYF; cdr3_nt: TGTGCCAGCAGCTTATATCAGACTAGCGACCACGAGCAGTACTTC
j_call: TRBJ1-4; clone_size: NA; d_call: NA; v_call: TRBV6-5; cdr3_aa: CASAGGWGEKLFF; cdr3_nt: TGTGCCAGCGCGGGCGGATGGGGTGAAAAACTGTTTTTT
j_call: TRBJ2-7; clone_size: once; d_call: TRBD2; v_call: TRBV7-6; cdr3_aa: CASSSLSGKYEQYF; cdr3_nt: TGTGCCAGCAGCTCGCTTAGCGGGAAATACGAGCAGTACTTC
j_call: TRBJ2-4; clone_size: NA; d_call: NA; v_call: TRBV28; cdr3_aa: CASSFQGWDIQYF; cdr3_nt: TGTGCCAGCAGTTTTCAGGGATGGGACATTCAGTACTTC
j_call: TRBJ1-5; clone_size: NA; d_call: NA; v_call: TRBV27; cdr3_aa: CASSQTGGTMQPQHF; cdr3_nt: TGTGCCAGCAGTCAAACGGGGGGTACGATGCAGCCCCAGCATTTT
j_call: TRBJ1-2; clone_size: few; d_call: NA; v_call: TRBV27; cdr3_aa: CASSFTLAGGYTF; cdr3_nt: TGTGCCAGCAGTTTTACCCTGGCAGGGGGCTACACCTTC
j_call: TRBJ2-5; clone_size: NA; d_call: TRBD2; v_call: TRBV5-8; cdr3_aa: CASSLGLAGGPEETQYF; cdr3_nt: TGTGCCAGCAGCCTAGGTTTAGCGGGAGGGCCTGAGGAGACCCAGTACTTC
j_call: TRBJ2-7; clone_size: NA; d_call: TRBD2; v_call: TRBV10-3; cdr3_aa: CAIGVGLSVDF; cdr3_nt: TGTGCCATCGGTGTGGGACTATCGGTAGACTTC
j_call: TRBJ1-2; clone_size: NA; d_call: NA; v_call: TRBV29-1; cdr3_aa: CSVAQTNYGYTF; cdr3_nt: TGCAGCGTGGCACAGACGAACTATGGCTACACCTTC